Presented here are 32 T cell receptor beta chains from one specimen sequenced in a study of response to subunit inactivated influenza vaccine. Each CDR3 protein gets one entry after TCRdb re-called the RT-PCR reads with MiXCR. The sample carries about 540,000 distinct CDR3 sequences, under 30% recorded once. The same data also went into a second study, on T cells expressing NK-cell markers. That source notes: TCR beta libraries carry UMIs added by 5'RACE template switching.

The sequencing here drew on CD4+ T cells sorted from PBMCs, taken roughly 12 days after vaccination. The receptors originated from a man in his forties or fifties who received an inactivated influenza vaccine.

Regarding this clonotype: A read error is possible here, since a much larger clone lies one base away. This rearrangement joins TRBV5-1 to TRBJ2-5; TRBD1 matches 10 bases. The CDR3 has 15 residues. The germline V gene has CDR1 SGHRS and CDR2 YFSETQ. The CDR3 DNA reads TGCGCCAGCAGCTCTTGGACAGGGGGACAAGAGACCAAGTACTTC. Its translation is CASSSWTGGQETKYF.

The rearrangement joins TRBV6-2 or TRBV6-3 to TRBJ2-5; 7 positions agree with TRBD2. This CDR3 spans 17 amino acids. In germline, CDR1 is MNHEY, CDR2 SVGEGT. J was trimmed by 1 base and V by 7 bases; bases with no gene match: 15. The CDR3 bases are TGTGCCAGCACCCTGAAGGCGGGGGAGCGACGCCAAGAGACCCAGTACTTC. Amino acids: CASTLKAGERRQETQYF.

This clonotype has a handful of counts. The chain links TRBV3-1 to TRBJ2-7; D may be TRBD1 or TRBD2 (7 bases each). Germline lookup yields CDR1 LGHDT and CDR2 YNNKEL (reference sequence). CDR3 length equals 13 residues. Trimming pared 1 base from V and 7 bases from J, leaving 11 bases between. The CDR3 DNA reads TGTGCCAGCAGCCAAGCCAGGGGGGGAGAGCAGTACTTC. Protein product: CASSQARGGEQYF.

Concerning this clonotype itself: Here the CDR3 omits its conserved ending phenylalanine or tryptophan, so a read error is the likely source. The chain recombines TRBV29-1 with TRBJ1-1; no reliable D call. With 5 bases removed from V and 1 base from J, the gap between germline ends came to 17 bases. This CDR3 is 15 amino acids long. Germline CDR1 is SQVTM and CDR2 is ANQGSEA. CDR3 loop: CSVFLEGGSNTEAFL. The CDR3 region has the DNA TGCAGCGTTTTTTTGGAGGGCGGATCGAACACTGAAGCTTTCCTT.

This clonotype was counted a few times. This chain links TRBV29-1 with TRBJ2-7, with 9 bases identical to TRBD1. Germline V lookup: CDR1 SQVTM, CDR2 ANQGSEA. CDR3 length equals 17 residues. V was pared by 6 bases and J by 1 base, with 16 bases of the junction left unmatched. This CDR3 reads CSVGGTGISQLSYEQYF. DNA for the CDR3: TGCAGCGTAGGTGGGACAGGGATCTCTCAATTGTCCTACGAGCAGTACTTC.

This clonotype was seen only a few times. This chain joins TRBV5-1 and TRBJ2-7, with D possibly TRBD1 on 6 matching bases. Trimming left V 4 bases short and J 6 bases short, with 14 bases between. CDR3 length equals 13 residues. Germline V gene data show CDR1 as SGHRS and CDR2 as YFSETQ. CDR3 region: CASSNGQLLEQYF. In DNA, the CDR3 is TGCGCCAGCAGCAATGGACAGCTTCTCGAGCAGTACTTC.

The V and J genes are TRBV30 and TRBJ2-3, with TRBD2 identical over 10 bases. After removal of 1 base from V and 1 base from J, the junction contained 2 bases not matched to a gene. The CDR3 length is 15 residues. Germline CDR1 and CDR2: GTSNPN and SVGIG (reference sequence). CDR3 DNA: TGTGCCTGGAGTGCCGGACTAGCGGGCACAGATACGCAGTATTTT. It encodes CAWSAGLAGTDTQYF.

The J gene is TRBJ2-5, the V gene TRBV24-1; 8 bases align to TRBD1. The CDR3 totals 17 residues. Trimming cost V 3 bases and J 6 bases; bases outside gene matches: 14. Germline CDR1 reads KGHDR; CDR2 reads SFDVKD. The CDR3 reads CATSDGSGGRGTKTQYF. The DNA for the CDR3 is TGTGCCACCAGTGATGGATCAGGGGGCCGGGGGACGAAGACCCAGTACTTC.

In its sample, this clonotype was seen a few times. In DNA, the CDR3 is TGCAGCGTAGGGACAGCCGCGAACACCGGGGAGCTGTTTTTT. Protein sequence: CSVGTAANTGELFF. The chain is built from TRBV29-1 and TRBJ2-2; TRBD1 aligns across 7 bases. Germline CDR1 SQVTM, CDR2 ANQGSEA. V trimming: 6 bases; J trimming: 0 bases; junction bases outside the gene matches: 4. The CDR3 spans 14 residues.

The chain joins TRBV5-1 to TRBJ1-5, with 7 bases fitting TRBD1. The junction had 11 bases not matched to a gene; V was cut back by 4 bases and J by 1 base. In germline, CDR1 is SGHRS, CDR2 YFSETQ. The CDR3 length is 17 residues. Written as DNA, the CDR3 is TGCGCCAGCAGCCAGGAACCAACAGGGGTGAGCAATCAGCCCCAGCATTTT. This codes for CASSQEPTGVSNQPQHF.

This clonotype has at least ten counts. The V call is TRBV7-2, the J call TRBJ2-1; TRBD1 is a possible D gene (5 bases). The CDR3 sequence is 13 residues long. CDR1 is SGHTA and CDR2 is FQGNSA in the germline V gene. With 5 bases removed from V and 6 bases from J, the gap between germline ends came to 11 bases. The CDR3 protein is CASSARAGNEQFF. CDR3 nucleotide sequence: TGTGCCAGCAGCGCCAGGGCTGGCAATGAGCAGTTCTTC.

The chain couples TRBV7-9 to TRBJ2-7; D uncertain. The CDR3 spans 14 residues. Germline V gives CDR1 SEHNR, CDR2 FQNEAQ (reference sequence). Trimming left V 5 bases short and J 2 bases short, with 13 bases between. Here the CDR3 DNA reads TGTGCCAGCAGCAAAATGCCCACCCCCTACGAGCAGTACTTC. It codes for CASSKMPTPYEQYF.

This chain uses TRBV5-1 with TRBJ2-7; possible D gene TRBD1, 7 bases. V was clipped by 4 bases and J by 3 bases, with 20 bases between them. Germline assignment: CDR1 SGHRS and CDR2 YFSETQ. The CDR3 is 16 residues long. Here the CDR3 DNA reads TGCGCCAGCAGCCCCAGCAGGGGGGCGGGACTCTACGAGCAGTACTTC. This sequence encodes CASSPSRGAGLYEQYF.

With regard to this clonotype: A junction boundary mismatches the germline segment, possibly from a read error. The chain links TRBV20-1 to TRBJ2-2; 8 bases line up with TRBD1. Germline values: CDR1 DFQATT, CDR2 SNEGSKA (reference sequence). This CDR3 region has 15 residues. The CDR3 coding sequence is TGCTGTGCTAGAGATCCAACAGGGGGCACCGGGGAGCTGTTTTTT. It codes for CCARDPTGGTGELFF.

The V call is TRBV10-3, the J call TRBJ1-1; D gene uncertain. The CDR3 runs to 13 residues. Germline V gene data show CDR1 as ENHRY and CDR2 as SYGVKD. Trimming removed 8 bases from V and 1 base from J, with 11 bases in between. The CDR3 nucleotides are TGTGCCATCGCCGACCTTCGGAACACTGAAGCTTTCTTT. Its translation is CAIADLRNTEAFF.

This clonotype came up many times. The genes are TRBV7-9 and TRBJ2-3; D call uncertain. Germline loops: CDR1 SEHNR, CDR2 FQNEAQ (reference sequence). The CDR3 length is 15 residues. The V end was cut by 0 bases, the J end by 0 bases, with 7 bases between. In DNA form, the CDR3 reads TGTGCCAGCAGCTTAGCTCTGGGCAGCACAGATACGCAGTATTTT. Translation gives CASSLALGSTDTQYF.

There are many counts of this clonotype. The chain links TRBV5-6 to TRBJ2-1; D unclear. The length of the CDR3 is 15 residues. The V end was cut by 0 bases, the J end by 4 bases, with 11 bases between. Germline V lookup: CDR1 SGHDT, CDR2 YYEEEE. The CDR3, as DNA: TGTGCCAGCAGCTTGGGTCTCGGCATATACAATGAGCAGTTCTTC. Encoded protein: CASSLGLGIYNEQFF.

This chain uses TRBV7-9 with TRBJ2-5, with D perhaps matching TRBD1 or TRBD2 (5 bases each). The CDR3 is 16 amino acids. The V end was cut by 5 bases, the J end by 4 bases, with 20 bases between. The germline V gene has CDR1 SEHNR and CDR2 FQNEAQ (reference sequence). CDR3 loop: CASSAVEGPGRETQYF. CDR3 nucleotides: TGTGCCAGCAGCGCAGTAGAGGGGCCAGGGCGAGAGACCCAGTACTTC.

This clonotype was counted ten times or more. CDR3 residues: CASSLELAGGPDTQYF. The CDR3 coding sequence is TGCGCCAGCAGCTTAGAACTAGCGGGGGGGCCAGATACGCAGTATTTT. V gene TRBV5-1 combines with J gene TRBJ2-3; TRBD2 matches at 13 bases. The CDR3 sequence is 16 residues long. Germline values: CDR1 SGHRS, CDR2 YFSETQ. V was pared by 2 bases and J by 4 bases, with 4 bases of the junction left unmatched.

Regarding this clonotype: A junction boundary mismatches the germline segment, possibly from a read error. CDR3 sequence: CGAAPLNRGDTQYF. The CDR3 DNA reads as TGCGGTGCTGCCCCCCTCAACCGGGGGGACACGCAGTATTTT. The V gene is TRBV20-1, the J gene TRBJ2-3, with 7 bases matching TRBD2. CDR1 is DFQATT, CDR2 SNEGSKA, per germline (reference sequence). The CDR3 has 14 amino acids.

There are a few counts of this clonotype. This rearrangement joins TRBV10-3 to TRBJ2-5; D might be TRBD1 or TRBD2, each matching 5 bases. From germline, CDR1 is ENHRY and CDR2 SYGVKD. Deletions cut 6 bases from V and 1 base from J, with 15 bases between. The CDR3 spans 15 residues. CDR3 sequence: CAIRGTAGTQETQYF. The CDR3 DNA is TGTGCCATCAGGGGTACCGCAGGGACCCAAGAGACCCAGTACTTC.

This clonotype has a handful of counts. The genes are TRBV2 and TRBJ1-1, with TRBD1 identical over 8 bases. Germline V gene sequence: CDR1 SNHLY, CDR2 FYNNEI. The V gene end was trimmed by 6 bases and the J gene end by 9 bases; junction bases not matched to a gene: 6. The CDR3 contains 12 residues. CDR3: CASRTGQGQAFF. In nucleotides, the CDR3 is TGTGCCAGCAGAACCGGACAGGGCCAAGCTTTCTTT.

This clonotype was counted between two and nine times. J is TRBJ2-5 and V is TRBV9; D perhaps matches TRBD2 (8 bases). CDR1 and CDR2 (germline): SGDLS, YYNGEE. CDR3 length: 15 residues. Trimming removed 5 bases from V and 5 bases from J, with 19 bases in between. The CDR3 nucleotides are TGTGCCAGCAGTGCCGGGAGGGGGCTTTACGAGACCCAGTACTTC. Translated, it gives CASSAGRGLYETQYF.

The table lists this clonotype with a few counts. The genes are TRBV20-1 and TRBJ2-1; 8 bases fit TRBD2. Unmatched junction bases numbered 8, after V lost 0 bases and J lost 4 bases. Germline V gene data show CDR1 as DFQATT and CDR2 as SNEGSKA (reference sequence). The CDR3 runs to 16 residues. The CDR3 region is CSARDPGGNRYNEQFF. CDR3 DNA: TGCAGTGCTAGAGATCCGGGGGGGAACCGATACAATGAGCAGTTCTTC.

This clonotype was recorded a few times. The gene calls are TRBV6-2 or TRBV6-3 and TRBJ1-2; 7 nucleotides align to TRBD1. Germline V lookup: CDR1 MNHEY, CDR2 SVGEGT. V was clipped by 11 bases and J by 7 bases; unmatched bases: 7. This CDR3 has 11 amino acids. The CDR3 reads CAGGGASGYTF. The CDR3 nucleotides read TGTGCCGGAGGGGGCGCGAGTGGCTACACCTTC.

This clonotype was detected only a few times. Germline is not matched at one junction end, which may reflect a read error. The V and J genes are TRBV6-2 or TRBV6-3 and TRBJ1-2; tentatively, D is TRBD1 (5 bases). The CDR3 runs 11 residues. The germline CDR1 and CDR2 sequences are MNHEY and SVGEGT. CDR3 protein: CASSDRAHLYF. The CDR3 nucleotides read TGTGCCAGCAGCGACAGAGCCCACCTCTACTTC.

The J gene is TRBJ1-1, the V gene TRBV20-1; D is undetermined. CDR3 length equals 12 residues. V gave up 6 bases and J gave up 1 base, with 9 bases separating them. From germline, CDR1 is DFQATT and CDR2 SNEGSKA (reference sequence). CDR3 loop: CSARQTNTEAFF. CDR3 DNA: TGCAGTGCCCGACAAACGAACACTGAAGCTTTCTTT.

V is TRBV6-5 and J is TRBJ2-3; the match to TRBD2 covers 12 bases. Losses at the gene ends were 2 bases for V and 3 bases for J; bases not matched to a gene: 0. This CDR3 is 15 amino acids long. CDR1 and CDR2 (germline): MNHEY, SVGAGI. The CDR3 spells CASSYLAGGTDTQYF. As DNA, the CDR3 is TGTGCCAGCAGTTACCTAGCGGGAGGGACAGATACGCAGTATTTT.

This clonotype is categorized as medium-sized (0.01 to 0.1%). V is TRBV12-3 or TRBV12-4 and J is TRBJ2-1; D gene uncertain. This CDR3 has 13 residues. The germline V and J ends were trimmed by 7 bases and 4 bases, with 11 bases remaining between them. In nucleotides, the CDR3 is TGTGCCAGCACCATGGGCCGGTACAATGAGCAGTTCTTC. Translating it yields CASTMGRYNEQFF.

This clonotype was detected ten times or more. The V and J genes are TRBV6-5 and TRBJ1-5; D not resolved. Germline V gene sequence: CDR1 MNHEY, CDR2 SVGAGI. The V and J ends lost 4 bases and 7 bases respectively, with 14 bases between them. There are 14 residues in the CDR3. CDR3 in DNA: TGTGCCAGCAGTTCCGAGGGTGGAAGACAGCCCCAGCATTTT. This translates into CASSSEGGRQPQHF.

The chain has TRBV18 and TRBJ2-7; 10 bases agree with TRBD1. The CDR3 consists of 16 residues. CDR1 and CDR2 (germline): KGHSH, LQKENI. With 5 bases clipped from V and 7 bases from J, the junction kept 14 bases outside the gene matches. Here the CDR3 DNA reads TGTGCCAGCTCAGCGGCCTTGCCCGGGACAGGGGAAGAGCAGTACTTC. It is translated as CASSAALPGTGEEQYF.

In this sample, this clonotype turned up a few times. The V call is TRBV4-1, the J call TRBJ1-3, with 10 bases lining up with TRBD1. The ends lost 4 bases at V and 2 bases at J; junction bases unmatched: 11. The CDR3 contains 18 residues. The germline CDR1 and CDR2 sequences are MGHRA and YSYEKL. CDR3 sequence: CASSRQALGTGAGNTIYF. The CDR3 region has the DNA TGCGCCAGCAGCCGCCAAGCTCTCGGGACAGGGGCTGGAAACACCATATATTTT.